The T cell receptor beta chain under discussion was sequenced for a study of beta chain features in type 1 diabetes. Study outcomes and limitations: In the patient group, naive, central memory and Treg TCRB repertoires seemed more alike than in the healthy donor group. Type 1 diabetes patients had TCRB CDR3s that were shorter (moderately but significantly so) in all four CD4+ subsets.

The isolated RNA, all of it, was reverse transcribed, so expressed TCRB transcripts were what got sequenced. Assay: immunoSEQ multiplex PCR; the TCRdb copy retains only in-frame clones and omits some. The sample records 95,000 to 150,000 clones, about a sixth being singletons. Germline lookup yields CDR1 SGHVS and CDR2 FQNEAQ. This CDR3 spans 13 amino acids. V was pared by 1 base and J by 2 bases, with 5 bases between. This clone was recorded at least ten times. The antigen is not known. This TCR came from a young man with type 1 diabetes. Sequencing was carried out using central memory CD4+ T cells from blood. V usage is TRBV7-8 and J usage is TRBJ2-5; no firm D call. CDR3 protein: CASSLDKQETQYF. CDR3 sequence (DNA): TGTGCCAGCAGCTTAGATAAGCAAGAGACCCAGTACTTC.